What follows is one TCR beta chain and its context. The target antigen is unknown. This sample was included in a study of molecular identifiers for immune sequencing clone quantification. The wider study: Replicate RNA from approximately 20,000 or 98,000 naive CD8 T cells formed five aliquots; four were sequenced.

This CDR3 is 15 amino acids long. V gave up 6 bases and J gave up 3 bases; unmatched junction bases: 13. Germline CDR1 and CDR2: DFQATT and SNEGSKA (reference sequence). A single record per CDR3 protein comes from TCRdb applying MiXCR to the PCR reads. This repertoire shows about 510,000 distinct CDR3 sequences, 20% to 25% found once; its top ten account for 0.65% to 0.95%. Regarding the study as a whole: Spiked Jurkat TCR RNA equal to one cell could reportedly be picked out among 940,000 or so naive cells. Among effectors, clones above 20 RNA copies held over 98% of molecules; among naive cells, under 1%.

Sorting was used to obtain naive CD8 T cells (CD8+CD4-CCR7+CD45RA+). This sequence was found in a human donor in good health. Some libraries in this study had Jurkat cell RNA spiked in. Sequenced: naive CD8+ T cells from blood, with Jurkat cell RNA spiked in. Regarding subset: FACS-sorted CD8+CD4-CCR7+CD45RA+ naive T cells. V gene TRBV20-1 combines with J gene TRBJ2-7; 8 bases map to TRBD1. CDR3 DNA sequence: TGCAGTGCCCCCGGGGGAGCAGGGGGCCGCTACGAGCAGTACTTC. This codes for CSAPGGAGGRYEQYF.